These 30 T cell receptor beta chains share one sample of origin, sequenced in a study of cytomegalovirus exposure and HLA in healthy donors. Measured with immunoSEQ multiplex PCR; TCRdb has only the in-frame clones, and not every one. In the table there are around 65,000 clones, nearly 95% of which are singletons. The sequenced sample consisted of PBMCs. These receptors were taken from a man between 18 and 35 years old in good health and CMV-seropositive.

The sample holds one count of this clone. The gene calls are TRBV9 and TRBJ2-1; TRBD2 aligns across 11 bases. The CDR3 totals 16 residues. V was pared by 4 bases and J by 3 bases, with 6 bases of the junction left unmatched. Germline V gives CDR1 SGDLS, CDR2 YYNGEE. The CDR3 is CASSRAGTSGYNEQFF. CDR3 nucleotide sequence: TGTGCCAGCAGCCGTGCTGGGACTAGCGGCTACAATGAGCAGTTCTTC. Drawing the rest from reference TRBV9 and TRBJ2-1, the complete variable domain is DSGVTQTPKHLITATGQRVTLRCSPRSGDLSVYWYQQSLDQGLQFLIQYYNGEERAKGNILERFSAQQFPDLHSELNLSSLELGDSALYFCASSRAGTSGYNEQFFGPGTRLTVL.

CDR3: CASSLDGRRGDTQYF. The CDR3 DNA reads TGCGCCAGCAGCTTGGACGGAAGGAGAGGGGATACGCAGTATTTT. The V call is TRBV5-1, the J call TRBJ2-3, with D tentatively TRBD2 (5 bases). Germline CDR1 is SGHRS and CDR2 is YFSETQ. The CDR3 is 15 residues long. V lost 0 bases to trimming and J lost 6 bases, with 14 bases between them.

The chain carries TRBV15 and TRBJ2-7; TRBD1 matches at 10 bases. V shed 3 bases and J 6 bases; nucleotides not matched to a gene: 8. The CDR3 spans 15 residues. The germline V gene encodes CDR1 LNHNV and CDR2 YYDKDF (reference sequence). In nucleotides, the CDR3 is TGTGCCACCAGCAGGAGGGACAGGGGCGCCATCGAGCAGTACTTC. This translates into CATSRRDRGAIEQYF.

The chain uses TRBV11-2 and TRBJ1-5; D is unclear. Looked up from germline, CDR1 is SGHAT and CDR2 is FQNNGV. The CDR3 spans 14 residues. The ends were cut back, 5 bases at V and 4 bases at J, with 12 bases in the middle. The CDR3 loop is CASSPVEGNQPQHF. The CDR3, as DNA: TGTGCCAGCAGCCCCGTGGAGGGAAATCAGCCCCAGCATTTT.

The chain combines TRBV18 with TRBJ2-5; perhaps TRBD2 as D (5 bases). V was clipped by 2 bases and J by 4 bases, with 8 bases between them. Germline V lookup: CDR1 KGHSH, CDR2 LQKENI. The CDR3 runs to 13 residues. The CDR3 region has the DNA TGTGCCAGCTCACCATCGGAGGCAGAGACCCAGTACTTC. It yields the protein CASSPSEAETQYF.

The V and J genes are TRBV6-5 and TRBJ1-1, with 10 bases aligning to TRBD1. The germline CDR1 and CDR2 sequences are MNHEY and SVGAGI. The CDR3 has 13 residues. V was pared by 5 bases and J by 5 bases, with 2 bases of the junction left unmatched. CDR3 sequence reads: CASSRDRGTEAFF. The CDR3 DNA reads TGTGCCAGCAGTCGGGACAGGGGAACTGAAGCTTTCTTT.

This clone was seen a handful of times. The gene calls are TRBV5-6 and TRBJ1-2; TRBD1 might be the D (6 bases). Germline V gene data show CDR1 as SGHDT and CDR2 as YYEEEE. Trimming shortened V by 4 bases and J by 5 bases, and 9 bases separated the two germline ends. The CDR3 consists of 12 residues. The CDR3 DNA reads TGTGCCAGCAGCCCCGGACAGTATGGCTACACCTTC. Encoded protein: CASSPGQYGYTF.

The chain recombines TRBV11-2 with TRBJ2-1; 9 bases map to TRBD2. The V and J ends lost 5 bases and 9 bases, in that order; junction bases with no gene match: 8. The CDR3 loop spans 14 amino acids. Germline V gives CDR1 SGHAT, CDR2 FQNNGV. The CDR3 DNA is TGTGCCAGCAGCCCGGGACTAGCTAGCGGTGAGCAGTTCTTC. The encoded protein is CASSPGLASGEQFF.

The genes are TRBV27 and TRBJ2-5, with 9 nucleotides matching TRBD1. V shed 5 bases and J 5 bases; nucleotides not matched to a gene: 3. Germline loops: CDR1 MNHEY, CDR2 SMNVEV (reference sequence). CDR3 size: 13 residues. This CDR3 is CASSGTGMETQYF. The CDR3, as DNA: TGTGCCAGCAGTGGGACAGGGATGGAGACCCAGTACTTC.

V is TRBV6-1 and J is TRBJ1-4; TRBD1 might be the D (6 bases). The CDR3 is 18 amino acids. V lost 0 bases, J lost 5 bases, and 19 bases lay in between. CDR1 MNHNS and CDR2 SASEGT come from the germline V gene. The CDR3 DNA reads as TGTGCCAGCAGTGAAGCGCATATTCCCGGACAGCTGAATGAAAAACTGTTTTTT. Amino acid sequence: CASSEAHIPGQLNEKLFF.

This chain joins TRBV19 and TRBJ2-5, with a possible D match to TRBD1 (6 bases). V shed 3 bases and J shed 2 bases, with 13 bases lying between them. Germline V gene sequence: CDR1 LNHDA, CDR2 SQIVND (reference sequence). The CDR3 is 15 residues long. The CDR3 sequence is CASSIARDKQETQYF. In DNA, the CDR3 is TGTGCCAGTAGTATCGCCCGGGACAAACAAGAGACCCAGTACTTC.

In its sample, this clone was seen once. V usage is TRBV19 and J usage is TRBJ2-1, with 7 positions matching TRBD2. The junction had 6 bases not matched to a gene; V was cut back by 4 bases and J by 3 bases. The CDR3 is 15 amino acids. The V gene's germline CDR1 is LNHDA and CDR2 SQIVND (reference sequence). CDR3 in amino acids: CASSRSASGYNEQFF. As DNA, the CDR3 is TGTGCCAGTAGTAGGTCGGCTAGCGGCTACAATGAGCAGTTCTTC.

This CDR3 reads CASSEQGRANEKLFF. CDR3 DNA sequence: TGCGCCAGCAGCGAACAGGGCCGGGCTAATGAAAAACTGTTTTTT. This chain joins TRBV5-1 and TRBJ1-4; the D gene is possibly TRBD1 (6 bases). The CDR3 extends over 15 amino acids. The germline V gene encodes CDR1 SGHRS and CDR2 YFSETQ. V gave up 4 bases and J gave up 3 bases, with 13 bases separating them.

The rearrangement joins TRBV27 to TRBJ1-2, with D possibly being TRBD1 (6 bases). V dropped 3 bases and J dropped 4 bases, with 15 bases sitting between them. Germline loops: CDR1 MNHEY, CDR2 SMNVEV (reference sequence). The CDR3 is 15 residues long. The CDR3 DNA reads TGTGCCAGCAGTTTCCGGGGGGCACGCGGCTATGGCTACACCTTC. Residues: CASSFRGARGYGYTF.

This rearrangement joins TRBV5-1 to TRBJ2-7, with D perhaps matching TRBD2 (6 bases). The CDR3 covers 15 residues. Trimming removed 4 bases at V and 3 bases at J, with 17 bases between. Germline CDR1 reads SGHRS; CDR2 reads YFSETQ. Here the CDR3 reads CASSPSGSGGYEQYF. The CDR3 region has the DNA TGCGCCAGCAGCCCCTCGGGTAGCGGCGGCTACGAGCAGTACTTC.

The V gene is TRBV2, the J gene TRBJ1-1, with D hard to call. With 6 bases removed from V and 8 bases from J, the gap between germline ends came to 16 bases. The CDR3 consists of 13 residues. Germline V gene sequence: CDR1 SNHLY, CDR2 FYNNEI. This CDR3 is CASRPGAGSEAFF. The CDR3 nucleotides read TGTGCCAGCAGGCCCGGCGCGGGGAGCGAAGCTTTCTTT.

The CDR3 is CASSQPRDMPYEQYF. As DNA, the CDR3 is TGCGCCAGCAGTCAGCCGAGGGACATGCCCTACGAGCAGTACTTC. V gene TRBV23-1 combines with J gene TRBJ2-7, with TRBD1 as a possible D gene (6 bases). TRBV23-1 is an ORF; its function is uncertain. The CDR3 extends over 15 amino acids. V lost 3 bases to trimming and J lost 2 bases, with 14 bases between them.

This chain connects TRBV6-1 to TRBJ2-5, with 7 bases aligning to TRBD1. The CDR3 sequence is 15 residues long. The germline V gene has CDR1 MNHNS and CDR2 SASEGT. J was trimmed by 3 bases and V by 1 base; bases with no gene match: 5. Here the CDR3 DNA reads TGTGCCAGCAGTGAAGTCAGGGGACAGAAAGAGACCCAGTACTTC. Amino acids: CASSEVRGQKETQYF.

The table lists this clone with a few counts. The chain joins TRBV29-1 to TRBJ2-7; the match to TRBD1 covers 10 bases. The CDR3 has 13 amino acids. CDR1 is SQVTM and CDR2 is ANQGSEA in the germline V gene. The V and J ends lost 8 bases and 3 bases, in that order; junction bases with no gene match: 7. This chain's CDR3 is CSTTGTGDYEQYF. The CDR3 DNA follows: TGCAGCACGACCGGGACAGGGGACTACGAGCAGTACTTC.

The V and J genes are TRBV5-1 and TRBJ1-4; TRBD1 aligns across 8 bases. Losses at the gene ends were 3 bases for V and 5 bases for J; bases not matched to a gene: 9. Germline V lookup: CDR1 SGHRS, CDR2 YFSETQ. CDR3 size: 16 residues. CDR3 DNA sequence: TGCGCCAGCAGCTCAGATGACAGGGGCCCAAATGAAAAACTGTTTTTT. Encoded protein: CASSSDDRGPNEKLFF.

The rearrangement links TRBV29-1 to TRBJ1-5; D may be TRBD1 (5 bases). There are 13 residues in the CDR3. Per the germline V gene, CDR1 is SQVTM and CDR2 is ANQGSEA. Trimming took 5 bases from V and 3 from J, leaving 11 bases between them. CDR3 DNA: TGCAGCGTTATTAAGGGGCCCAATCAGCCCCAGCATTTT. Translation gives CSVIKGPNQPQHF.

The rearrangement joins TRBV2 to TRBJ2-3; 7 nucleotides match TRBD2. The J segment lost 11 bases and the V segment lost 4 bases, leaving 3 bases of the junction unmatched. In germline, CDR1 is SNHLY, CDR2 FYNNEI. This CDR3 is built from 11 residues. CDR3 sequence (DNA): TGTGCCAGCAGTGGTACGGGAGGGCAGTATTTT. It translates to CASSGTGGQYF.

The genes are TRBV7-9 and TRBJ2-5; tentatively, D is TRBD1 (5 bases). Germline V lookup: CDR1 SEHNR, CDR2 FQNEAQ (reference sequence). V gave up 1 base and J gave up 5 bases, with 14 bases separating them. The CDR3 runs to 15 residues. CDR3 bases: TGTGCCAGCAGCTTAGAAGCCGTAGCAGGGGAGACCCAGTACTTC. Its translation: CASSLEAVAGETQYF. The full variable domain, rest sourced from reference TRBV7-9 and TRBJ2-5, is DTGVSQNPRHKITKRGQNVTFRCDPISEHNRLYWYRQTLGQGPEFLTYFQNEAQLEKSRLLSDRFSAERPKGSFSTLEIQRTEQGDSAMYLCASSLEAVAGETQYFGPGTRLLVL.

This chain uses TRBV28 with TRBJ2-5; a weak D match, TRBD1 (6 bases). Between the trimmed V and J ends, which lost 2 bases and 6 bases, there was a span of 13 bases. In germline, CDR1 is MDHEN, CDR2 SYDVKM. The CDR3 runs 14 residues. CDR3 residues: CASSLRTGSKTQYF. The CDR3 coding sequence is TGTGCCAGCAGTTTACGAACAGGGTCCAAGACCCAGTACTTC.

The chain employs TRBV4-1 and TRBJ2-3; 9 bases align to TRBD2. The CDR3 is 17 amino acids. CDR1 and CDR2 from the germline V gene are MGHRA and YSYEKL. The junction had 6 bases not matched to a gene; V was cut back by 0 bases and J by 2 bases. CDR3 coding DNA: TGCGCCAGCAGCCAAGATCTCCCTAGCGGGAACACAGATACGCAGTATTTT. This gives the protein CASSQDLPSGNTDTQYF.

The chain has TRBV4-2 and TRBJ2-2, with 8 positions matching TRBD2. The CDR3 is 16 amino acids. Germline CDR1 LGHNA, CDR2 YNFKEQ. Trimming at V came to 1 base and at J to 3 bases, leaving 4 bases not matched to a gene. CDR3 coding DNA: TGTGCCAGCAGCCAAGCGGGAGGGCCCGACACCGGGGAGCTGTTTTTT. Amino acid sequence: CASSQAGGPDTGELFF.

This chain joins TRBV21-1 and TRBJ1-5. TRBV21-1 is listed as a pseudogene. The CDR3 is 14 amino acids. As DNA, the CDR3 is TGTGCCAGCAGCCCTTTTCGTATAAATCAGCCCCAGCATTTT. It yields the protein CASSPFRINQPQHF.

This clone came up once. V usage is TRBV12-5 and J usage is TRBJ2-4, with D tentatively TRBD1 (6 bases). This CDR3 comprises 18 residues. V was clipped by 2 bases and J by 1 base, with 18 bases between them. The V gene's germline CDR1 is LGHNT and CDR2 FRNRAP. This CDR3 reads CASGLNRDNLNAKNIQYF. The CDR3 DNA reads as TGTGCTAGTGGTTTGAATCGGGACAACCTAAATGCCAAAAACATTCAGTACTTC.

The chain employs TRBV15 and TRBJ2-1; TRBD2 agrees at 7 bases. Germline CDR1 LNHNV, CDR2 YYDKDF (reference sequence). This CDR3 contains 13 residues. The V and J ends lost 7 bases and 7 bases, in that order; junction bases with no gene match: 7. CDR3: CATTGGGGNEQFF. For the CDR3, the DNA is TGTGCCACCACGGGCGGGGGAGGGAATGAGCAGTTCTTC.

This chain joins TRBV4-2 and TRBJ2-7; D may be TRBD2 (5 bases). The CDR3 extends over 15 amino acids. The V gene lost 0 bases and the J gene lost 1 base, with 10 bases spanning the gap. Germline V gene sequence: CDR1 LGHNA, CDR2 YNFKEQ. This CDR3 is CASSQEGGFSYEQYF. The CDR3 region has the DNA TGTGCCAGCAGCCAAGAAGGCGGGTTTTCCTACGAGCAGTACTTC.